This entry is about one TCR beta chain. Its antigen is undetermined. This record belongs to a study of T cell clonotyping in hematopoietic cell transplantation. Study observations and caveats: Few recipient clonotypes overlapped donors; over 95% were de novo at given depth. Pathologically expanded recipient clonotypes increased progressively from day 30 to day 180 as diversity fell. Without cell sorting, CD4 versus CD8 contributions remain unresolved.

Generated by immunoSEQ multiplex PCR, the TCRdb table keeps only in-frame clones and is missing some. The sample holds tens of thousands of clones; less than 95% are singletons and the top ten take about 0.86%. V lost 1 base, J lost 9 bases, and 15 bases lay in between. Germline V gene sequence: CDR1 SGHNT, CDR2 YENEEA. CDR3 length: 14 residues. This clonotype was obtained from a woman in her forties or fifties in good health. Some clones in this sample may be carry-over from other donors' samples. The rearrangement uses TRBV11-3 and TRBJ1-2, with a tentative D call TRBD1 (5 bases). Sequenced: peripheral blood mononuclear cells. Here the CDR3 DNA reads TGTGCCAGCAGCTTAGCCTCAGGGCGGGGAAGCTACACCTTC. This gives the protein CASSLASGRGSYTF.